This T cell receptor (beta chain) is from a study of CD8+ T cells in alopecia areata. Study at large: Each of the treated patients was given oral tofacitinib, 5 to 10 mg twice daily, for moderate-to-severe alopecia areata.

Of note for this clone: Its antigen is unidentified.

General study points: Mice gave a clearer picture of TCR sharing than patients did, possibly for HLA-related reasons.

CDR1 is MRHNA, CDR2 SNTAGT, per germline. This CDR3 is built from 15 residues. J gave up 1 base and V 11 bases, and 11 bases lay outside the gene matches. Extracted RNA was reverse transcribed, and the resulting cDNA served as sequencing template. Clones were read by immunoSEQ multiplex PCR, and TCRdb kept only the in-frame ones, dropping some. Of roughly 140,000 clones listed, less than 65% were seen once; the top ten hold less than 20%. This rearrangement joins TRBV6-4 to TRBJ2-3; TRBD2 agrees at 8 bases. The source was CD8+ T cells sorted from blood, collected at week 0. The source is a human donor with alopecia areata. The CDR3 loop is CAAPGPAGGTDTQYF. DNA for the CDR3: TGTGCCGCCCCCGGCCCAGCGGGGGGCACAGATACGCAGTATTTT.